The 18 T cell receptor beta chains presented below share a single source sample, sequenced in a study of glioma-infiltrating T cells. Using RNA template, CDR3s of TCR alpha and beta were amplified with iRepertoire arm-PCR. MiXCR, applied by TCRdb to the multiplex PCR reads, yields one record per CDR3 protein. The data show about 110,000 distinct CDR3 sequences, less than 30% seen once. The source material was glioma tissue, nonneoplastic brain tissue, or PBMCs (not recorded which). The source is a human donor with low-grade glioma or glioblastoma, undergoing nonglioma brain surgery, or in good health (not recorded which).

The table lists this clonotype with a few counts. The chain has TRBV5-4 and TRBJ1-1, with TRBD1 matching 9 bases. The CDR3 spans 17 residues. Looked up from germline, CDR1 is SGHNT and CDR2 is YYREEE (reference sequence). J lost 1 base, V lost 3 bases, and 10 bases had no gene match. In DNA form, the CDR3 reads TGTGCCAGCAGCTATGGGACAGGGAGTATCCCGAACACTGAAGCTTTCTTT. It encodes CASSYGTGSIPNTEAFF.

At least ten counts were recorded for this clonotype. This chain links TRBV18 with TRBJ2-7; possibly TRBD1 or TRBD2 for D (6 bases each). The CDR3 contains 14 residues. Germline V gives CDR1 KGHSH, CDR2 LQKENI. V lost 5 bases to trimming and J lost 2 bases, with 13 bases between them. CDR3 residues: CASSTGGLPYEQYF. The CDR3 region has the DNA TGTGCCAGCTCAACCGGGGGCCTACCCTACGAGCAGTACTTC.

This clonotype was counted between two and nine times. The chain has TRBV5-1 and TRBJ1-4; 9 nucleotides match TRBD1. CDR1 SGHRS and CDR2 YFSETQ come from the germline V gene. Trimming cost V 5 bases and J 5 bases; bases outside gene matches: 13. This CDR3 has 17 residues. DNA of the CDR3: TGCGCCAGCAGTTTTTTCGGACAGGGGATTGGGAATGAAAAACTGTTTTTT. This translates into CASSFFGQGIGNEKLFF.

This clonotype was detected ten times or more. This chain's CDR3 is CASSFRQGFYEQYF. For the CDR3, the DNA is TGTGCCAGCAGTTTTCGGCAGGGGTTTTACGAGCAGTACTTC. The J gene is TRBJ2-7, the V gene TRBV27; possible D gene TRBD1, 6 bases. The germline V and J ends were trimmed by 3 bases and 4 bases, with 13 bases remaining between them. This CDR3 has 14 amino acids. From germline, CDR1 is MNHEY and CDR2 SMNVEV (reference sequence).

The sample holds a few counts of this clonotype. The rearrangement links TRBV5-4 to TRBJ2-5; 7 nucleotides align to TRBD1. V was pared by 3 bases and J by 2 bases, with 13 bases of the junction left unmatched. Germline CDR1 reads SGHNT; CDR2 reads YYREEE (reference sequence). The CDR3 has 17 residues. The CDR3 protein is CASSWEIGGGYQETQYF. In DNA, the CDR3 is TGTGCCAGCAGCTGGGAAATAGGGGGCGGATATCAAGAGACCCAGTACTTC.

This clonotype was recorded at least ten times. The chain employs TRBV9 and TRBJ1-1, with a possible D match to TRBD1 (6 bases). Germline assignment: CDR1 SGDLS and CDR2 YYNGEE. The length of the CDR3 is 14 residues. Trimming cost V 2 bases and J 1 base, with 9 bases left between them. The CDR3 region is CASSVRQENTEAFF. CDR3 DNA: TGTGCCAGCAGCGTTAGACAGGAGAACACTGAAGCTTTCTTT.

For this clonotype: The conserved final phenylalanine or tryptophan is absent from the CDR3, which likely points to a read error. The chain is built from TRBV28 and TRBJ2-1; 8 nucleotides align to TRBD2. Germline V gene data show CDR1 as MDHEN and CDR2 as SYDVKM. The CDR3 spans 15 residues. CDR3 protein: CASSLSGTRYNDQFC. The CDR3 bases are TGTGCCAGCAGTTTATCCGGGACTAGATACAATGATCAGTTCTGC.

Regarding this clonotype: A clone one base away is much larger, so this may be a read error. As DNA, the CDR3 is TGTGCCAGCCGCAGGGTGGCATTGGATGAGCAGTTCTTC. Translating it yields CASRRVALDEQFF. J is TRBJ2-1 and V is TRBV12-3 or TRBV12-4; D possibly corresponds to TRBD1 (5 bases). V lost 8 bases to trimming and J lost 8 bases, with 16 bases between them. The CDR3 is made up of 13 amino acids.

The chain combines TRBV20-1 with TRBJ2-5, with TRBD1 as a possible D gene (7 bases). This CDR3 has 15 amino acids. Germline loops: CDR1 DFQATT, CDR2 SNEGSKA (reference sequence). V dropped 2 bases and J dropped 4 bases, with 17 bases sitting between them. CDR3 DNA: TGCAGTGCTAGAAAAGCAGGGAGGACAGGAGAGACCCAGTACTTC. This sequence encodes CSARKAGRTGETQYF.

This clonotype was seen repeatedly, ten times or more. V usage is TRBV2 and J usage is TRBJ1-1, with 7 bases that match TRBD1. Trimming took 6 bases from V and 5 from J; bases not matched to a gene: 6. From germline, CDR1 is SNHLY and CDR2 FYNNEI. This CDR3 is built from 13 residues. The CDR3 sequence: CASSGQAGTEAFF. The CDR3 DNA is TGTGCCAGCAGCGGACAGGCGGGGACTGAAGCTTTCTTT.

CDR3 DNA: TGTGCCAGCAGACTCAGTCCGGGACTAGCGGGAGAGTCAGATACGCAGTATTTT. Its translation: CASRLSPGLAGESDTQYF. The chain combines TRBV14 with TRBJ2-3, with 14 bases aligning to TRBD2. V gave up 6 bases and J gave up 4 bases; unmatched junction bases: 12. Germline loops: CDR1 SGHDN, CDR2 FVKESK. This CDR3 is 18 amino acids long.

The rearrangement joins TRBV7-9 to TRBJ2-7; D possibly corresponds to TRBD1 (6 bases). This CDR3 is built from 15 residues. V shed 5 bases and J shed 2 bases, with 16 bases lying between them. Looked up from germline, CDR1 is SEHNR and CDR2 is FQNEAQ (reference sequence). The CDR3 here is CASSPWRTETYEQYF. CDR3 nucleotides: TGTGCCAGCAGCCCCTGGCGGACAGAAACCTACGAGCAGTACTTC.

This clonotype was counted ten times or more. V gene TRBV4-3 combines with J gene TRBJ2-3; 12 bases line up with TRBD2. Germline V lookup: CDR1 LGHNA, CDR2 YSLEER. The CDR3 has 15 residues. V gave up 3 bases and J gave up 3 bases; unmatched junction bases: 1. Here the CDR3 reads CASSHGLAGTDTQYF. Written as DNA, the CDR3 is TGCGCCAGCAGCCACGGACTAGCGGGGACAGATACGCAGTATTTT.

Regarding this clonotype: The CDR3 carries no conserved terminal phenylalanine or tryptophan, so it likely arises from a read error. The gene calls are TRBV6-1 and TRBJ2-3, with unresolved D. With 5 bases removed from V and 5 bases from J, the gap between germline ends came to 8 bases. The CDR3 length is 12 residues. Per germline, CDR1 MNHNS and CDR2 SASEGT. Here the CDR3 reads CASSPAEDTQYV. For the CDR3, the DNA is TGTGCCAGCAGTCCGGCGGAAGATACGCAGTATGTT.

Concerning this clonotype: This may arise from a read error, as a much more abundant clone is one base away. This chain uses TRBV24-1 with TRBJ2-7, with D possibly matching TRBD2 (6 bases). CDR3 length: 15 amino acids. V dropped 0 bases and J dropped 7 bases, with 15 bases sitting between them. Per the germline V gene, CDR1 is KGHDR and CDR2 is SFDVKD. The CDR3 sequence is CATSDLGGKVNEQYF. The CDR3 region has the DNA TGTGCCACCAGTGATTTGGGCGGGAAAGTCAATGAGCAGTACTTC.

In this sample, this clonotype turned up many times. V and J are TRBV20-1 and TRBJ1-1; D might be TRBD1 (5 bases). This CDR3 is 13 amino acids long. Germline V gene sequence: CDR1 DFQATT, CDR2 SNEGSKA (reference sequence). V was cut by 6 bases and J by 5 bases, with 16 bases left in between. CDR3 sequence reads: CSAAVPGGTEAFF. The DNA for the CDR3 is TGCAGTGCCGCAGTCCCCGGGGGTACTGAAGCTTTCTTT.

The CDR3 DNA follows: TGTGCCAGCAGCCTCTATCCGGACAGCTACAATGAGCAGTTCTTC. As protein: CASSLYPDSYNEQFF. The rearrangement uses TRBV12-3 or TRBV12-4 and TRBJ2-1; possible D gene TRBD1, 6 bases. This CDR3 is 15 amino acids long. Trimming removed 6 bases at V and 3 bases at J, with 15 bases between.

Concerning this clonotype itself: A read error may account for a junction end that differs from germline. The chain links TRBV7-9 to TRBJ2-7, with D unresolved. The CDR3 has 11 amino acids. CDR1 is SEHNR and CDR2 is FQNEAQ in the germline V gene (reference sequence). The CDR3 DNA reads as TGTGCCAGCAGCGTTACCTACGAGAAGTACTTC. It codes for CASSVTYEKYF.